This T cell receptor (beta chain) was identified during a study of T cells in Graves' hyperthyroidism and ophthalmopathy. Germline assignment: CDR1 SGHAT and CDR2 FQNNGV. This CDR3 is built from 14 residues. About this clonotype itself: Its ends do not fully match the called genes, so a read error is possible.

Amplified regions were TCR beta CDR3 sequences from RNA transcripts. The study used the HTBI primer set for a first-round RT-PCR of the TCR CDR3. TCRdb itself ran the multiplex PCR reads through MiXCR, one entry per CDR3 protein. The sample records roughly 710,000 distinct CDR3 sequences, approximately 36% being singletons. The V and J genes are TRBV11-2 and TRBJ2-5; no definite D call. The sequenced sample was blood. The origin of this receptor is a woman aged 40 to 50 with Graves' hyperthyroidism. The CDR3 protein is CASSQGQIQETQYF. The CDR3 bases are TGCGCCAGCAGCCAAGGCCAGATCCAAGAGACCCAGTACTTC. The full variable domain, rest sourced from reference TRBV11-2 and TRBJ2-5, is EAGVAQSPRYKIIEKRQSVAFWCNPISGHATLYWYQQILGQGPKLLIQFQNNGVVDDSQLPKDRFSAERLKGVDSTLKIQPAKLEDSAVYLCASSQGQIQETQYFGPGTRLLVL.